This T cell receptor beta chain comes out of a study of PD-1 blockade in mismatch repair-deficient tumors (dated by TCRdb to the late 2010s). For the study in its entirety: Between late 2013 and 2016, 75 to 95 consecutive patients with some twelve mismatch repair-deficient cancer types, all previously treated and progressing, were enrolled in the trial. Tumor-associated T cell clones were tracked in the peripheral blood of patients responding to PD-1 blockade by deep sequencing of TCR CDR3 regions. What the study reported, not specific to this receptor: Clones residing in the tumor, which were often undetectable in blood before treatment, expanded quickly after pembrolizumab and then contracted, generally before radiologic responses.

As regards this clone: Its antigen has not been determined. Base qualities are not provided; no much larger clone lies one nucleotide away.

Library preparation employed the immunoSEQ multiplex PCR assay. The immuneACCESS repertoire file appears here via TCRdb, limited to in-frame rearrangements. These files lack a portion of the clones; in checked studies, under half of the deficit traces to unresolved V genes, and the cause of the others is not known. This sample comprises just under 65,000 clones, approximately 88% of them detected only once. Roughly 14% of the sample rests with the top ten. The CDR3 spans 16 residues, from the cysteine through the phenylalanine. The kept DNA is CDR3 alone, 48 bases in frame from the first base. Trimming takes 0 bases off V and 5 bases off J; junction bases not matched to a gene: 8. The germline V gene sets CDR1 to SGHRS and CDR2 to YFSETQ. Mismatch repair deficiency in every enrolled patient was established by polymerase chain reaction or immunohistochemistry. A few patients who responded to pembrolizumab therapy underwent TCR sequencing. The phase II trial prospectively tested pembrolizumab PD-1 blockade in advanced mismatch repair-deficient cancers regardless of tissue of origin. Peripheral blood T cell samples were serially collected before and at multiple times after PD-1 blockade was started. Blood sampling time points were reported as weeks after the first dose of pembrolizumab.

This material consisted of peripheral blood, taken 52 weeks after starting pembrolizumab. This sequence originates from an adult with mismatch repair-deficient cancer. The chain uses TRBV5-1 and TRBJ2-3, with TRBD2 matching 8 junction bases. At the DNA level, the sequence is TGCGCCAGCAGCTTGGTGGGGGGGCTAGCGGGAGATACGCAGTATTTT. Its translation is CASSLVGGLAGDTQYF.